A single sample is the source of the 2 T cell receptor beta chains below, sequenced in a study of cytomegalovirus exposure and HLA in healthy donors (dated by TCRdb to 2016 to 2017). The library was made by the immunoSEQ multiplex PCR assay. TCRdb provides this immuneACCESS table in a form limited to in-frame rearrangements. Some clones are lacking; in checked studies, under half of them reflect an unresolved V gene, and why the rest are absent is not known. In this sample the table shows about 70,000 clones, 94% of which occur a single time. The top ten clonotypes cover approximately 2% of the sample. Input material: PBMCs. All receptors come from a young woman in good health and CMV-seropositive.

This sequence joins TRBV11-2 and TRBJ2-1; 12 positions match TRBD2. This CDR3 comprises 16 residues. V trimming: 5 bases; J trimming: 7 bases; junction bases outside the gene matches: 9. The V gene's germline CDR1 is SGHAT and CDR2 FQNNGV. The CDR3 loop is CASSVLLAGGGNEQFF. CDR3 in DNA: TGTGCCAGCAGCGTACTACTAGCGGGGGGCGGGAATGAGCAGTTCTTC. Drawing the rest from reference TRBV11-2 and TRBJ2-1, the complete variable domain is EAGVAQSPRYKIIEKRQSVAFWCNPISGHATLYWYQQILGQGPKLLIQFQNNGVVDDSQLPKDRFSAERLKGVDSTLKIQPAKLEDSAVYLCASSVLLAGGGNEQFFGPGTRLTVL.

J is TRBJ2-7 and V is TRBV2; 10 bases are shared with TRBD2. This CDR3 comprises 14 residues. V lost 1 base, J lost 4 bases, and 1 base stayed unmatched. Germline CDR1 and CDR2: SNHLY and FYNNEI. CDR3 nucleotides: TGTGCCAGCAGTGAAGGGACTAGCGGTTACGAGCAGTACTTC. Its translation is CASSEGTSGYEQYF.